This is a list of T cell receptor beta chains from one sample in a study of T cell changes during pregnancy in multiple sclerosis. Only in-frame clones appear in the TCRdb table, and some are missing; sequencing was by immunoSEQ multiplex PCR. In the table there are around 30,000 clones, roughly 89% of which are singletons. The sample consisted of CD4+ T cells from peripheral blood mononuclear cells, taken in the third trimester of pregnancy. The source of these receptors is a female donor in good health, enrolled as a control in a pregnancy study. Both conserved end residues are part of each CDR3. Fields, in order: J gene, D gene, V gene, clone size, CDR3 protein, CDR3 DNA. D genes are given only for firm matches. Clone size, where shown, is once, few, many, or a class for clones that have expanded.

J gene: TRBJ1-1; D gene: TRBD1; V gene: TRBV11-2; clone size: .; CDR3 protein: CASSSRTGGVEAFF; CDR3 DNA: TGTGCCAGCAGCTCCCGCACAGGGGGCGTTGAAGCTTTCTTT
J gene: TRBJ2-3; D gene: TRBD1; V gene: TRBV2; clone size: .; CDR3 protein: CASSESGTGGIDTQYF; CDR3 DNA: TGTGCCAGCAGTGAATCGGGAACAGGGGGCATCGATACGCAGTATTTT
J gene: TRBJ2-7; D gene: .; V gene: TRBV5-8; clone size: .; CDR3 protein: CASSWGQLNYEQYF; CDR3 DNA: TGTGCCAGCAGCTGGGGGCAGCTAAATTACGAGCAGTACTTC
J gene: TRBJ2-3; D gene: .; V gene: TRBV4-1; clone size: .; CDR3 protein: CASSQRASASTDTQYF; CDR3 DNA: TGCGCCAGCAGCCAGCGGGCTAGCGCCAGCACAGATACGCAGTATTTT
J gene: TRBJ2-3; D gene: .; V gene: TRBV7-8; clone size: .; CDR3 protein: CASSPRGGFSTDTQYF; CDR3 DNA: TGTGCCAGCAGCCCAAGGGGCGGATTTAGCACAGATACGCAGTATTTT
J gene: TRBJ1-5; D gene: TRBD1; V gene: TRBV28; clone size: .; CDR3 protein: CASSPGTGDQPQHF; CDR3 DNA: TGTGCCAGCAGCCCCGGGACAGGTGATCAGCCCCAGCATTTT
J gene: TRBJ1-3; D gene: .; V gene: TRBV12-5; clone size: .; CDR3 protein: CASGESGGNTIYF; CDR3 DNA: TGTGCTAGTGGTGAGAGCGGGGGAAACACCATATATTTT
J gene: TRBJ1-2; D gene: TRBD1; V gene: TRBV19; clone size: few; CDR3 protein: CASIKGGASGYTF; CDR3 DNA: TGTGCCAGTATAAAAGGGGGCGCTTCTGGCTACACCTTC
J gene: TRBJ1-6; D gene: .; V gene: TRBV6-6; clone size: .; CDR3 protein: CASSSPGAGVGSPLHF; CDR3 DNA: TGTGCCAGCAGTTCGCCTGGGGCAGGGGTGGGTTCACCCCTCCACTTT
J gene: TRBJ2-2; D gene: TRBD1; V gene: TRBV19; clone size: .; CDR3 protein: CASSIRTGVSGELFF; CDR3 DNA: TGTGCCAGTAGTATAAGGACAGGGGTATCCGGGGAGCTGTTTTTT
J gene: TRBJ2-1; D gene: TRBD2; V gene: TRBV5-5; clone size: .; CDR3 protein: CASSLGTTSGANEQFF; CDR3 DNA: TGTGCCAGCAGCTTAGGGACGACTAGCGGTGCCAATGAGCAGTTCTTC
J gene: TRBJ1-6; D gene: TRBD1; V gene: TRBV2; clone size: .; CDR3 protein: CASSQVTGGSSPLHF; CDR3 DNA: TGTGCCAGCAGTCAAGTAACAGGGGGCAGCTCACCCCTCCACTTT
J gene: TRBJ2-7; D gene: TRBD2; V gene: TRBV18; clone size: .; CDR3 protein: CASSIGGGSYEQYF; CDR3 DNA: TGTGCCAGCTCGATTGGGGGGGGGTCCTACGAGCAGTACTTC
J gene: TRBJ2-1; D gene: TRBD2; V gene: TRBV5-5; clone size: .; CDR3 protein: CASSPLPLAGGPGNEQFF; CDR3 DNA: TGTGCCAGCAGCCCCCTCCCACTAGCGGGGGGCCCTGGCAATGAGCAGTTCTTC
J gene: TRBJ2-7; D gene: .; V gene: TRBV21-1; clone size: .; CDR3 protein: CASSKVLEGYTYEQYF; CDR3 DNA: TGTGCCAGCAGCAAAGTGCTTGAGGGATACACCTACGAGCAGTACTTC
J gene: TRBJ1-4; D gene: TRBD1; V gene: TRBV2; clone size: .; CDR3 protein: CASSWETGFGPGNEKLFF; CDR3 DNA: TGTGCCAGCAGTTGGGAGACAGGGTTTGGCCCCGGCAATGAAAAACTGTTTTTT
J gene: TRBJ2-7; D gene: .; V gene: TRBV5-5; clone size: .; CDR3 protein: CASSPNTAYEQYF; CDR3 DNA: TGTGCCAGCAGCCCCAACACAGCCTACGAGCAGTACTTC
J gene: TRBJ1-2; D gene: TRBD1; V gene: TRBV5-5; clone size: .; CDR3 protein: CASSYRDRANYGYTF; CDR3 DNA: TGTGCCAGCAGCTACCGGGACAGGGCTAACTATGGCTACACCTTC
J gene: TRBJ2-7; D gene: TRBD2; V gene: TRBV7-8; clone size: once; CDR3 protein: CASSLFRPSGTAYEQYF; CDR3 DNA: TGTGCCAGCAGCTTATTCCGGCCCAGCGGGACCGCCTACGAGCAGTACTTC
J gene: TRBJ1-3; D gene: .; V gene: TRBV6-6; clone size: few; CDR3 protein: CASSSQGAGNTIYF; CDR3 DNA: TGTGCCAGCAGTTCACAGGGAGCTGGAAACACCATATATTTT
J gene: TRBJ2-2; D gene: .; V gene: TRBV6-1; clone size: .; CDR3 protein: CASSENGQGLGPGELFF; CDR3 DNA: TGTGCCAGCAGTGAAAACGGGCAGGGTCTTGGTCCCGGGGAGCTGTTTTTT
J gene: TRBJ1-1; D gene: .; V gene: TRBV10-3; clone size: .; CDR3 protein: CAISESTANTEAFF; CDR3 DNA: TGTGCCATCAGTGAGTCCACAGCTAACACTGAAGCTTTCTTT
J gene: TRBJ2-1; D gene: .; V gene: TRBV7-9; clone size: once; CDR3 protein: CASSLVPAGGNEQFF; CDR3 DNA: TGTGCCAGCAGCTTAGTTCCAGCGGGTGGCAATGAGCAGTTCTTC
J gene: TRBJ2-5; D gene: TRBD1; V gene: TRBV4-3; clone size: once; CDR3 protein: CASSQGGQGASTQYF; CDR3 DNA: TGCGCCAGCAGCCAAGGGGGACAGGGGGCATCGACCCAGTACTTC
J gene: TRBJ1-5; D gene: .; V gene: TRBV19; clone size: .; CDR3 protein: CASSIVTQGYQPQHF; CDR3 DNA: TGTGCCAGTAGTATAGTTACACAGGGCTATCAGCCCCAGCATTTT
J gene: TRBJ2-5; D gene: TRBD1; V gene: TRBV7-2; clone size: once; CDR3 protein: CASSPGTRGETQYF; CDR3 DNA: TGTGCCAGCAGCCCCGGGACCAGGGGGGAGACCCAGTACTTC
J gene: TRBJ1-1; D gene: .; V gene: TRBV18; clone size: .; CDR3 protein: CASSPLDTYTEAFF; CDR3 DNA: TGTGCCAGCTCACCCCTCGACACATACACTGAAGCTTTCTTT
J gene: TRBJ1-6; D gene: .; V gene: TRBV18; clone size: .; CDR3 protein: CASSPLEGSYNSPLHF; CDR3 DNA: TGTGCCAGCTCACCACTGGAGGGCTCCTATAATTCACCCCTCCACTTT
J gene: TRBJ2-7; D gene: TRBD2; V gene: TRBV27; clone size: .; CDR3 protein: CASRGYSGRSSYEQYF; CDR3 DNA: TGTGCCAGCAGAGGATACAGCGGGAGGTCCTCCTACGAGCAGTACTTC
J gene: TRBJ2-1; D gene: .; V gene: TRBV5-6; clone size: .; CDR3 protein: CASSLQGSPNNEQFF; CDR3 DNA: TGTGCCAGCAGCTTGCAGGGGTCGCCTAACAATGAGCAGTTCTTC
J gene: TRBJ1-1; D gene: TRBD1; V gene: TRBV7-9; clone size: .; CDR3 protein: CASSLLQGGHTEAFF; CDR3 DNA: TGTGCCAGCAGCTTACTACAGGGGGGTCACACTGAAGCTTTCTTT
J gene: TRBJ1-3; D gene: .; V gene: TRBV14; clone size: .; CDR3 protein: CASSQDWGTRSGNTIYF; CDR3 DNA: TGTGCCAGCAGCCAAGATTGGGGGACAAGGTCTGGAAACACCATATATTTT
J gene: TRBJ1-4; D gene: .; V gene: TRBV11-3; clone size: .; CDR3 protein: CASSLDTAVEKLFF; CDR3 DNA: TGTGCCAGCAGCTTAGATACAGCGGTGGAAAAACTGTTTTTT
J gene: TRBJ2-7; D gene: .; V gene: TRBV11-3; clone size: .; CDR3 protein: CASSLDARLGEQYF; CDR3 DNA: TGTGCCAGCAGCTTAGATGCCAGGTTGGGCGAGCAGTACTTC
J gene: TRBJ1-1; D gene: .; V gene: TRBV30; clone size: once; CDR3 protein: CAWSLTGLAEAFF; CDR3 DNA: TGTGCCTGGAGTCTGACGGGTCTTGCTGAAGCTTTCTTT
J gene: TRBJ2-7; D gene: TRBD1; V gene: TRBV6-1; clone size: .; CDR3 protein: CASSERPGQAINQGFDEQYF; CDR3 DNA: TGTGCCAGCAGTGAAAGGCCCGGACAGGCTATTAACCAAGGATTCGACGAGCAGTACTTC
J gene: TRBJ1-1; D gene: TRBD1; V gene: TRBV7-7; clone size: .; CDR3 protein: CASSQIRQGAFF; CDR3 DNA: TGTGCCAGCAGCCAAATAAGACAGGGAGCTTTCTTT
J gene: TRBJ1-2; D gene: .; V gene: TRBV7-8; clone size: .; CDR3 protein: CASSPRQMNYGYTF; CDR3 DNA: TGTGCCAGCAGCCCCCGACAGATGAACTATGGCTACACCTTC
J gene: TRBJ1-1; D gene: .; V gene: TRBV5-4; clone size: .; CDR3 protein: CASSSGHMNTEAFF; CDR3 DNA: TGTGCCAGCAGCTCGGGACACATGAACACTGAAGCTTTCTTT
J gene: TRBJ2-1; D gene: TRBD2; V gene: TRBV7-2; clone size: .; CDR3 protein: CASRIAGGPAEQFF; CDR3 DNA: TGTGCCAGCAGGATAGCGGGAGGGCCTGCGGAGCAGTTCTTC
J gene: TRBJ2-5; D gene: .; V gene: TRBV2; clone size: .; CDR3 protein: CASRPPGLSRETQYF; CDR3 DNA: TGTGCCAGCAGGCCTCCGGGACTCAGCCGAGAGACCCAGTACTTC
J gene: TRBJ2-7; D gene: TRBD2; V gene: TRBV19; clone size: .; CDR3 protein: CASSSTSGSREQYF; CDR3 DNA: TGTGCCAGTAGCTCTACTAGCGGGAGCCGTGAGCAGTACTTC
J gene: TRBJ2-7; D gene: .; V gene: TRBV6-1; clone size: .; CDR3 protein: CATGPGSSYEQYF; CDR3 DNA: TGTGCCACCGGGCCCGGGAGTTCCTACGAGCAGTACTTC
J gene: TRBJ1-1; D gene: .; V gene: TRBV10-3; clone size: .; CDR3 protein: CAISEGQSEAFF; CDR3 DNA: TGTGCCATCAGTGAGGGGCAGAGTGAAGCTTTCTTT
J gene: TRBJ1-1; D gene: .; V gene: TRBV29-1; clone size: .; CDR3 protein: CSGGDTEAFF; CDR3 DNA: TGCAGCGGGGGGGACACTGAAGCTTTCTTT
J gene: TRBJ2-2; D gene: .; V gene: TRBV19; clone size: .; CDR3 protein: CASSIRGGTGELFF; CDR3 DNA: TGTGCCAGTAGTATCAGGGGCGGCACCGGGGAGCTGTTTTTT
J gene: TRBJ2-1; D gene: .; V gene: TRBV4-3; clone size: .; CDR3 protein: CASSQQETTGGEQFF; CDR3 DNA: TGCGCCAGCAGCCAACAGGAGACCACCGGGGGTGAGCAGTTCTTC
J gene: TRBJ1-5; D gene: TRBD1; V gene: TRBV5-5; clone size: .; CDR3 protein: CASSLQGDSNQPQHF; CDR3 DNA: TGTGCCAGCAGCTTGCAGGGGGACAGCAATCAGCCCCAGCATTTT
J gene: TRBJ2-1; D gene: TRBD2; V gene: TRBV4-3; clone size: .; CDR3 protein: CASSQGLGLAGGNEQFF; CDR3 DNA: TGCGCCAGCAGCCAAGGCCTCGGACTAGCGGGGGGGAATGAGCAGTTCTTC
J gene: TRBJ1-1; D gene: .; V gene: TRBV19; clone size: .; CDR3 protein: CASSGPGRNTEAFF; CDR3 DNA: TGTGCCAGTAGTGGACCCGGGAGGAACACTGAAGCTTTCTTT
J gene: TRBJ1-2; D gene: TRBD1; V gene: TRBV7-8; clone size: once; CDR3 protein: CASSHGDRNYGYTF; CDR3 DNA: TGTGCCAGCAGCCACGGGGACAGGAACTATGGCTACACCTTC
J gene: TRBJ2-7; D gene: TRBD2; V gene: TRBV5-1; clone size: .; CDR3 protein: CASSLRAGLAGATYEQYF; CDR3 DNA: TGCGCCAGCAGCCTACGGGCCGGACTAGCGGGAGCGACCTACGAGCAGTACTTC
J gene: TRBJ1-5; D gene: .; V gene: TRBV19; clone size: .; CDR3 protein: CASSPPSAGSNQPQHF; CDR3 DNA: TGTGCCAGTAGTCCCCCCAGCGCGGGGAGCAATCAGCCCCAGCATTTT
J gene: TRBJ2-3; D gene: TRBD2; V gene: TRBV27; clone size: .; CDR3 protein: CASSLTGGWDRGTQYF; CDR3 DNA: TGTGCCAGCAGTTTAACGGGGGGGTGGGATCGAGGTACGCAGTATTTT
J gene: TRBJ2-1; D gene: TRBD2; V gene: TRBV13; clone size: .; CDR3 protein: CASSLWRENYNEQFF; CDR3 DNA: TGTGCCAGCAGCTTATGGCGGGAGAACTACAATGAGCAGTTCTTC
J gene: TRBJ2-3; D gene: TRBD2; V gene: TRBV7-9; clone size: .; CDR3 protein: CAGQRESTDTQYF; CDR3 DNA: TGTGCCGGTCAGCGGGAGAGCACAGATACGCAGTATTTT
J gene: TRBJ1-5; D gene: .; V gene: TRBV27; clone size: .; CDR3 protein: CASSSEAALKGPQHF; CDR3 DNA: TGTGCCAGCAGTTCCGAGGCCGCACTTAAAGGGCCCCAGCATTTT
J gene: TRBJ2-2; D gene: .; V gene: TRBV7-2; clone size: .; CDR3 protein: CAFRGRAGELFF; CDR3 DNA: TGTGCCTTCCGGGGTAGGGCCGGGGAGCTGTTTTTT
J gene: TRBJ1-5; D gene: TRBD1; V gene: TRBV30; clone size: few; CDR3 protein: CAWETGGNQPQHF; CDR3 DNA: TGTGCCTGGGAGACAGGGGGTAATCAGCCCCAGCATTTT
J gene: TRBJ1-1; D gene: TRBD1; V gene: TRBV6-5; clone size: .; CDR3 protein: CASSSPNRGGNTEAFF; CDR3 DNA: TGTGCCAGCAGTTCGCCAAACAGGGGGGGGAACACTGAAGCTTTCTTT